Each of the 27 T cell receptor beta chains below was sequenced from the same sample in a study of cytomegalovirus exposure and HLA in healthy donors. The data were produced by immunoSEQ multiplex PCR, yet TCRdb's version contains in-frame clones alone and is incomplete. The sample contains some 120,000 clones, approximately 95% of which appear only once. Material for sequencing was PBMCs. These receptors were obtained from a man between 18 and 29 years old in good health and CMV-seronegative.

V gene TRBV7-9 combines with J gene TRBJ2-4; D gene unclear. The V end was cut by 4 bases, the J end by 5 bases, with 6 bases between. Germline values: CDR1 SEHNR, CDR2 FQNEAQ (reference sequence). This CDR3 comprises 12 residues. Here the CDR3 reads CASSSLQNIQYF. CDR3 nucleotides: TGTGCCAGCAGCTCCCTCCAAAACATTCAGTACTTC.

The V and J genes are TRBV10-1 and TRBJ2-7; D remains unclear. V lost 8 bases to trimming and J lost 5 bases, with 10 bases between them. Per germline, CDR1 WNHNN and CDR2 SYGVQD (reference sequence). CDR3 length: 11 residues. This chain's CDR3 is CASRERDEQYF. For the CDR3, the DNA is TGCGCCAGCCGCGAGAGAGACGAGCAGTACTTC.

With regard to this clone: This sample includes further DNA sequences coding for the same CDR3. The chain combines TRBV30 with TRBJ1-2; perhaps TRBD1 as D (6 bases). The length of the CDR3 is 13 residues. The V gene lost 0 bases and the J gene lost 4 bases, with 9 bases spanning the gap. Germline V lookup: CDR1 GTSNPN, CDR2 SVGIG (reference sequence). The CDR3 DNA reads TGTGCCTGGAGTGTACAGGGTGGCTATGGCTACACCTTC. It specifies CAWSVQGGYGYTF.

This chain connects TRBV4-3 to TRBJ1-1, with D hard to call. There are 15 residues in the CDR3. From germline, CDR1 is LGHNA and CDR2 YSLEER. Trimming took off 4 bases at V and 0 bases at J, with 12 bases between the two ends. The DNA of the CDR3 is TGCGCCAGCAGCCTGAATGAGGGAATGAACACTGAAGCTTTCTTT. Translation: CASSLNEGMNTEAFF.

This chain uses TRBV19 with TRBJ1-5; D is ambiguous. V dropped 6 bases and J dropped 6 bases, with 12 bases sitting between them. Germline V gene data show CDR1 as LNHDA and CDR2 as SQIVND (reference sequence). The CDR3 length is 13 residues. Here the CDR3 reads CASSTVSGQPQHF. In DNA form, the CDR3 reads TGTGCCAGTAGCACAGTATCTGGTCAGCCCCAGCATTTT.

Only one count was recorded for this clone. Written as DNA, the CDR3 is TGTGCCAGCAGTTGGGGACAAGACCTCAGTTCCTACGAGCAGTACTTC. It encodes CASSWGQDLSSYEQYF. The rearrangement uses TRBV28 and TRBJ2-7, with D possibly TRBD1 on 6 matching bases. CDR3 length: 16 amino acids. Germline loops: CDR1 MDHEN, CDR2 SYDVKM. Trimming shortened V by 4 bases and J by 1 base, and 17 bases separated the two germline ends.

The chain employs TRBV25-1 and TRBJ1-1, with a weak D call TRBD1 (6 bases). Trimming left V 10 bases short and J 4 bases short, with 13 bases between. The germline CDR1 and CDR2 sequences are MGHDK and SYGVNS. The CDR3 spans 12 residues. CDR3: CATKRGGTEAFF. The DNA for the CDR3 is TGTGCCACTAAGAGGGGGGGCACTGAAGCTTTCTTT. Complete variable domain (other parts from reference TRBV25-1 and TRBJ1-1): EADIYQTPRYLVIGTGKKITLECSQTMGHDKMYWYQQDPGMELHLIHYSYGVNSTEKGDLSSESTVSRIRTEHFPLTLESARPSHTSQYLCATKRGGTEAFFGQGTRLTVV.

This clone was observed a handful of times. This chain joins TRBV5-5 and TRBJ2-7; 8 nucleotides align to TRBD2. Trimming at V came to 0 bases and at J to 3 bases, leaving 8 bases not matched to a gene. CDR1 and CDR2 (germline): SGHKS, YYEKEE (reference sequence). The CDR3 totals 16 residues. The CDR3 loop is CASSLDPGTRVYEQYF. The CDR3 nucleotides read TGTGCCAGCAGCTTGGACCCGGGGACTAGGGTCTACGAGCAGTACTTC.

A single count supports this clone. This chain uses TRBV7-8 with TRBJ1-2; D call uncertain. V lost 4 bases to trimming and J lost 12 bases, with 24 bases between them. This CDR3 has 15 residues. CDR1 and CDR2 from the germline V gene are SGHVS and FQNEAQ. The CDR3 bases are TGTGCCAGCAGCTCCAGGATCAGTTTTGAGAGGGCAAACACCTTC. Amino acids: CASSSRISFERANTF. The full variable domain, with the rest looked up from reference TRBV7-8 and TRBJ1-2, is GAGVSQSPRYKVAKRGQDVALRCDPISGHVSLFWYQQALGQGPEFLTYFQNEAQLDKSGLPSDRFFAERPEGSVSTLKIQRTQQEDSAVYLCASSSRISFERANTFGSGTRLTVV.

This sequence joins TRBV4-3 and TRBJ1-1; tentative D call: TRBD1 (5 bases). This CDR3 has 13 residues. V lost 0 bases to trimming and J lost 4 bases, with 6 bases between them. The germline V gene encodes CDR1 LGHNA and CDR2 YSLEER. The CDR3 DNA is TGCGCCAGCAGCCAAGAGCAGGGCACTGAAGCTTTCTTT. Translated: CASSQEQGTEAFF.

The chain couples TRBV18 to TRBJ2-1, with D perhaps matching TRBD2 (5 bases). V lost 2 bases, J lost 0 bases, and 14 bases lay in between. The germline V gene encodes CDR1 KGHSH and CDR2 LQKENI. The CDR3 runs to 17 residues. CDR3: CASSPAERLSSYNEQFF. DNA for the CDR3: TGTGCCAGCTCACCAGCAGAGCGGTTGAGCTCCTACAATGAGCAGTTCTTC.

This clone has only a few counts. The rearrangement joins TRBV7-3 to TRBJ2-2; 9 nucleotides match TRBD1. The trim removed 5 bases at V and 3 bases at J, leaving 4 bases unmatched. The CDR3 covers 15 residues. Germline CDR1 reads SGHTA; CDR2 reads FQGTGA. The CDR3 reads CASSPRTGDTGELFF. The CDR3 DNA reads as TGTGCCAGCAGCCCCAGGACAGGGGACACCGGGGAGCTGTTTTTT.

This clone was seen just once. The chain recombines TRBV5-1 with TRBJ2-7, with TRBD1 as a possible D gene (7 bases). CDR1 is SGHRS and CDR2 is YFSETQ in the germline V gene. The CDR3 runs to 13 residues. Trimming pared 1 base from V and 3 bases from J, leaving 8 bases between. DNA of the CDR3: TGCGCCAGCAGCTTGCAGGGGGGCTACGAGCAGTACTTC. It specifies CASSLQGGYEQYF. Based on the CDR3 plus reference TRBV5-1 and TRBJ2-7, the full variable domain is KAGVTQTPRYLIKTRGQQVTLSCSPISGHRSVSWYQQTPGQGLQFLFEYFSETQRNKGNFPGRFSGRQFSNSRSEMNVSTLELGDSALYLCASSLQGGYEQYFGPGTRLTVT.

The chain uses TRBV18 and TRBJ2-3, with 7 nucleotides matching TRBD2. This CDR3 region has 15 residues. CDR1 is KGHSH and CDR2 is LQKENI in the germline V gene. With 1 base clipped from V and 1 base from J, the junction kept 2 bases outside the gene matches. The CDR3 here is CASSPQRDRTDTQYF. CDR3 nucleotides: TGTGCCAGCTCACCACAGCGGGATCGCACAGATACGCAGTATTTT.

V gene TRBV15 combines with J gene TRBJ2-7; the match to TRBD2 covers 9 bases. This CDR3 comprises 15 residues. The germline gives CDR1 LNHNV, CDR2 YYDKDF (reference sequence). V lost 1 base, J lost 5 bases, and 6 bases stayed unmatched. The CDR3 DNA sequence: TGTGCCACCAGCAGAGGTTTAAGGACTAGCGACGAGCAGTACTTC. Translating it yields CATSRGLRTSDEQYF.

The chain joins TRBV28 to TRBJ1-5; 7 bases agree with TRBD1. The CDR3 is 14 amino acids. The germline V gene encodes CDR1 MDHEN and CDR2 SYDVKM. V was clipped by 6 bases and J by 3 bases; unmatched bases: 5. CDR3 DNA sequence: TGTGCCAGCAGCCTGGACAGGACCAATCAGCCCCAGCATTTT. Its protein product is CASSLDRTNQPQHF.

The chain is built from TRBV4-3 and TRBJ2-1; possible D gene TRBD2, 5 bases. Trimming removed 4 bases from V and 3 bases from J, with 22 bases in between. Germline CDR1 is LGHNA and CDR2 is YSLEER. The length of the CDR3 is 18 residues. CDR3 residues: CASSLFNAAGIGYNEQFF. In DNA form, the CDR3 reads TGCGCCAGCAGCCTCTTCAATGCCGCCGGGATCGGCTACAATGAGCAGTTCTTC.

The CDR3 protein is CASSIHGGATAEAFF. CDR3 in DNA: TGTGCCAGTAGTATCCATGGGGGCGCGACGGCTGAAGCTTTCTTT. The rearrangement joins TRBV19 to TRBJ1-1; weak D call: TRBD1 (6 bases). Trimming cost V 3 bases and J 6 bases, with 17 bases left between them. The CDR3 totals 15 residues. In germline, CDR1 is LNHDA, CDR2 SQIVND (reference sequence).

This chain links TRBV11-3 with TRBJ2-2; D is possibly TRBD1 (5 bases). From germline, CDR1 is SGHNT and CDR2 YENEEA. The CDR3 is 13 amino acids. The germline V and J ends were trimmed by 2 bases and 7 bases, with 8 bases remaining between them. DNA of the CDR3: TGTGCCAGCAGCTTATCAGGGATCGGGGAGCTGTTTTTT. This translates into CASSLSGIGELFF.

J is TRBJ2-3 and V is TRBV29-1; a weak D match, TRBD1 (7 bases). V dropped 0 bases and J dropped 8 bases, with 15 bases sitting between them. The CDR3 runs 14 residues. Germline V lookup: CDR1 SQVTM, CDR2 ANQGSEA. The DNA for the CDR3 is TGCAGCGTTGAAGAAAGCAGGGGGGATAGTACGCAGTATTTT. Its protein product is CSVEESRGDSTQYF.

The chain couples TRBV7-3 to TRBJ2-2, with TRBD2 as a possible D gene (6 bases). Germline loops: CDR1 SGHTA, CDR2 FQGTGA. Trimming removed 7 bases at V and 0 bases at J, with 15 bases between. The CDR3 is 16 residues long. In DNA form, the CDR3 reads TGTGCCAGCACCCAATGGGGGGAGTCGAACACCGGGGAGCTGTTTTTT. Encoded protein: CASTQWGESNTGELFF.

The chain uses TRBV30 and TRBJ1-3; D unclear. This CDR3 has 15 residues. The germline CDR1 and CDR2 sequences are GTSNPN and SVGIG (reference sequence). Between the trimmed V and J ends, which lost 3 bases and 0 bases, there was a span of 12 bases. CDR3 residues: CAWSARGYSGNTIYF. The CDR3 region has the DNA TGTGCCTGGAGCGCGCGGGGTTACTCTGGAAACACCATATATTTT.

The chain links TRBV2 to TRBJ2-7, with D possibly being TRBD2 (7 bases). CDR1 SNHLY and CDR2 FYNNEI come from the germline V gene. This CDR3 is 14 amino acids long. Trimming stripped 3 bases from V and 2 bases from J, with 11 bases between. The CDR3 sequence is CASSDLRGPYEQYF. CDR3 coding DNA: TGTGCCAGCAGTGATCTGCGGGGGCCCTACGAGCAGTACTTC.

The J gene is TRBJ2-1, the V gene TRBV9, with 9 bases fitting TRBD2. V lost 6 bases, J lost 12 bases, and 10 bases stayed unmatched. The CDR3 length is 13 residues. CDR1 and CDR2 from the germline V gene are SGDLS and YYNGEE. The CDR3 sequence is CASTGGGRARQFF. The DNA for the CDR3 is TGTGCCAGCACTGGGGGCGGGAGGGCCCGGCAGTTCTTC.

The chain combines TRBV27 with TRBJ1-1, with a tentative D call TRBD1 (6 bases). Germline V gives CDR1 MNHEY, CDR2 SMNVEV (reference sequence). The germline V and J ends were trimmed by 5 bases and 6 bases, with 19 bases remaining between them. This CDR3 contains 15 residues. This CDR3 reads CASSPRNTGRAEAFF. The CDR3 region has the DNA TGTGCCAGCAGTCCAAGGAATACAGGGCGGGCTGAAGCTTTCTTT.

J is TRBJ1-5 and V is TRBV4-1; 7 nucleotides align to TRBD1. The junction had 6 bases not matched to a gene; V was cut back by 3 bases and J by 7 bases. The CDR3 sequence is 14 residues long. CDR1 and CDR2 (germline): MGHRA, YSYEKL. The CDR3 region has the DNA TGCGCCAGCAGCCATAGGGACAGTGAGCAGCCCCAGCATTTT. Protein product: CASSHRDSEQPQHF.

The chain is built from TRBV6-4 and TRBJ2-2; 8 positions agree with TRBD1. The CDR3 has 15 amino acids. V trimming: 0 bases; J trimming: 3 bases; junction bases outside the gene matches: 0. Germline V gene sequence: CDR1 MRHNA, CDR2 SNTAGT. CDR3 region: CASSDSDRDTGELFF. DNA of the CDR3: TGTGCCAGCAGTGACTCGGACAGGGACACCGGGGAGCTGTTTTTT.